The entry below describes one T cell receptor beta chain. What it binds is not known. This sample stems from a study of lymphopenia after photon versus proton radiotherapy. Study findings and constraints: Under photons, naive T cells and diversity fell while effector/memory populations rose. After lymphocyte nadir, photon-treated repertoires showed oligoclonal expansion, especially CD8+ Temra.

Data came from immunoSEQ multiplex PCR; TCRdb stores just in-frame clones and leaves some out. The sample carries 20,000 to 30,000 clones, about nine tenths recorded once. CDR1 is LGHNA and CDR2 is YSLEER in the germline V gene. V was clipped by 0 bases and J by 4 bases, with 15 bases between them. This CDR3 is built from 16 residues. V gene TRBV4-3 combines with J gene TRBJ1-2; tentative D call: TRBD1 (5 bases). The specimen was peripheral blood, collected from a patient treated with photon-based radiotherapy. The receptor comes from a woman aged 45-65 years with cholangiocarcinoma. In DNA, the CDR3 is TGCGCCAGCAGCCAAGATAGGGACCCGGACGCCTATGGCTACACCTTC. It encodes CASSQDRDPDAYGYTF.